The 17 T cell receptor beta chains in this list originate from one sample, sequenced in a study of T cell changes during pregnancy in multiple sclerosis. Libraries were prepared by immunoSEQ multiplex PCR; TCRdb keeps only in-frame clonotypes and omits some of them. The sample contains 55,000 to 70,000 clones, 80% to 90% of which appear only once. The material was peripheral blood, obtained in the first trimester of pregnancy. The receptors were sampled from a female donor with multiple sclerosis, enrolled in a pregnancy study.

The chain's CDR3 is CASSLGTYRTDTQYF. CDR3 nucleotides: TGTGCCAGCAGCCTAGGGACTTACCGCACAGATACGCAGTATTTT. The gene calls are TRBV7-2 and TRBJ2-3, with TRBD2 as a possible D gene (6 bases). Germline V lookup: CDR1 SGHTA, CDR2 FQGNSA. This CDR3 comprises 15 residues. The V end lost 5 bases, the J end lost 1 base, and 13 bases lay between the germline ends.

This clone was observed a single time. V is TRBV7-8 and J is TRBJ2-5; TRBD2 is a possible D gene (7 bases). Looked up from germline, CDR1 is SGHVS and CDR2 is FQNEAQ. This CDR3 is built from 15 residues. Trimming pared 5 bases from V and 5 bases from J, leaving 18 bases between. CDR3 sequence: CASSPRGGISETQYF. As DNA, the CDR3 is TGTGCCAGCAGCCCAAGGGGGGGAATTTCGGAGACCCAGTACTTC.

In its sample, this clone was seen once. The chain has TRBV27 and TRBJ1-1; 10 bases line up with TRBD1. V lost 6 bases to trimming and J lost 6 bases; unmatched junction nucleotides: 7. Germline values: CDR1 MNHEY, CDR2 SMNVEV (reference sequence). The CDR3 length is 14 residues. CDR3 sequence (DNA): TGTGCCAGCAGGAGACAGGGGGCAAATCCTGAAGCTTTCTTT. This translates into CASRRQGANPEAFF.

The chain recombines TRBV29-1 with TRBJ2-1; TRBD2 aligns across 10 bases. Germline V CDR1 and CDR2: SQVTM, ANQGSEA. V shed 4 bases, J shed 7 bases, and the junction held 4 bases outside the gene matches. The CDR3 has 13 residues. CDR3 coding DNA: TGCAGCGTTGCCACTAGCGGGATAAATGAGCAGTTCTTC. This sequence encodes CSVATSGINEQFF.

The chain links TRBV18 to TRBJ1-2, with TRBD1 matching over 8 bases. The CDR3 has 15 amino acids. The V segment lost 2 bases and the J segment 5 bases; nucleotides outside the gene matches: 7. CDR1 is KGHSH and CDR2 is LQKENI in the germline V gene. The CDR3 sequence is CASSPGTGGGYGYTF. CDR3 sequence (DNA): TGTGCCAGCTCACCAGGAACAGGGGGGGGATATGGCTACACCTTC.

This clone was seen a handful of times. V is TRBV19 and J is TRBJ1-5, with D unclear. The CDR3 covers 16 residues. Germline CDR1 reads LNHDA; CDR2 reads SQIVND (reference sequence). V was trimmed by 5 bases and J by 2 bases, leaving 16 bases between them. The CDR3 here is CASSSPRIRGNQPQHF. CDR3 sequence (DNA): TGTGCCAGTAGTTCCCCCCGGATCCGGGGCAATCAGCCCCAGCATTTT.

This sequence joins TRBV2 and TRBJ2-7; tentative D call: TRBD2 (6 bases). This CDR3 region has 10 residues. Germline assignment: CDR1 SNHLY and CDR2 FYNNEI. With 8 bases removed from V and 4 bases from J, the gap between germline ends came to 6 bases. This CDR3 reads CASGGYEQYF. The CDR3, as DNA: TGTGCCAGCGGGGGGTACGAGCAGTACTTC.

V is TRBV6-1 and J is TRBJ2-6, with a tentative D call TRBD2 (5 bases). The V and J ends lost 2 bases and 1 base respectively, with 24 bases between them. This CDR3 is 21 amino acids long. Per the germline V gene, CDR1 is MNHNS and CDR2 is SASEGT. As DNA, the CDR3 is TGTGCCAGCAGTGAATTTTCATCGGGTCCCGGGCGGACTTCTGGGGCCAACGTCCTGACTTTC. Its translation is CASSEFSSGPGRTSGANVLTF.

CDR3 region: CASSSPGQVTSYEQYF. CDR3 in DNA: TGTGCCAGCTCATCCCCGGGACAGGTGACCTCCTACGAGCAGTACTTC. The rearrangement uses TRBV18 and TRBJ2-7; 8 bases align to TRBD1. CDR3 length: 16 residues. The germline gives CDR1 KGHSH, CDR2 LQKENI. With V trimmed by 5 bases and J by 0 bases, 9 bases remained unmatched.

The gene calls are TRBV7-2 and TRBJ2-3; the D gene is possibly TRBD1 (5 bases). V lost 6 bases, J lost 0 bases, and 13 bases lay in between. The CDR3 totals 15 residues. Looked up from germline, CDR1 is SGHTA and CDR2 is FQGNSA. The CDR3 here is CASRLPTASTDTQYF. The CDR3 nucleotides are TGTGCCAGCAGACTTCCGACAGCTAGCACAGATACGCAGTATTTT.

J is TRBJ1-1 and V is TRBV19, with TRBD1 as a possible D gene (5 bases). Trimming removed 5 bases from V and 1 base from J, with 11 bases in between. Per germline, CDR1 LNHDA and CDR2 SQIVND (reference sequence). This CDR3 region has 14 residues. In DNA form, the CDR3 reads TGTGCCAGTAGTGGTTTCCAGGGGAACACTGAAGCTTTCTTT. Residues: CASSGFQGNTEAFF.

This CDR3 is CAISDQGLSSNQPQHF. The CDR3 coding sequence is TGTGCCATCAGTGATCAGGGACTTTCAAGCAATCAGCCCCAGCATTTT. The chain carries TRBV10-3 and TRBJ1-5; maybe TRBD1 (5 bases). This CDR3 spans 16 amino acids. The germline V gene has CDR1 ENHRY and CDR2 SYGVKD. The V gene lost 3 bases and the J gene lost 1 base, with 13 bases spanning the gap.

This sequence joins TRBV5-8 and TRBJ2-1, with TRBD2 identical over 8 bases. The CDR3 runs to 16 residues. V dropped 2 bases and J dropped 4; count of bases not matched to a gene: 8. Germline V gene lookup returns CDR1 SGHTS and CDR2 YDEGEE. This CDR3 reads CASSFRGGGSYNEQFF. In DNA form, the CDR3 reads TGTGCCAGCAGCTTTCGTGGCGGGGGGTCTTACAATGAGCAGTTCTTC. The whole variable domain, filled in from reference TRBV5-8 and TRBJ2-1, reads EAGVTQSPTHLIKTRGQQATLRCSPISGHTSVYWYQQALGLGLQFLLWYDEGEERNRGNFPPRFSGRQFPNYSSELNVNALELEDSALYLCASSFRGGGSYNEQFFGPGTRLTVL.

This clone was picked up a small number of times. The V call is TRBV29-1, the J call TRBJ2-2, with TRBD1 matching 7 bases. V lost 3 bases and J lost 5; bases outside the gene matches: 9. Germline loops: CDR1 SQVTM, CDR2 ANQGSEA. The CDR3 totals 15 residues. CDR3 coding DNA: TGCAGCGTTGAGCAGACAGCGACAGGGACCGGGGAGCTGTTTTTT. Translating it yields CSVEQTATGTGELFF.

The chain uses TRBV2 and TRBJ1-3, with no clear D. The CDR3 totals 13 residues. The ends were cut back, 1 base at V and 4 bases at J, with 5 bases in the middle. Per germline, CDR1 SNHLY and CDR2 FYNNEI. CDR3: CASSEVEGNTIYF. Written as DNA, the CDR3 is TGTGCCAGCAGTGAAGTGGAGGGAAACACCATATATTTT.

The chain combines TRBV19 with TRBJ2-1, with 12 bases matching TRBD2. V lost 3 bases, J lost 7 bases, and 4 bases stayed unmatched. This CDR3 has 15 residues. Germline CDR1 and CDR2: LNHDA and SQIVND (reference sequence). CDR3 in amino acids: CASSMTSGSLNEQFF. CDR3 in DNA: TGTGCCAGTAGTATGACTAGCGGGAGTCTGAATGAGCAGTTCTTC.

The chain couples TRBV5-4 to TRBJ2-7; 7 positions agree with TRBD1. The junction had 3 bases not matched to a gene; V was cut back by 0 bases and J by 3 bases. This CDR3 has 14 residues. Looked up from germline, CDR1 is SGHNT and CDR2 is YYREEE (reference sequence). In DNA form, the CDR3 reads TGTGCCAGCAGCTTGGACCAGGGGGTCTACGAGCAGTACTTC. It is translated as CASSLDQGVYEQYF. Filled out from reference TRBV5-4 and TRBJ2-7, the complete variable domain reads ETGVTQSPTHLIKTRGQQVTLRCSSQSGHNTVSWYQQALGQGPQFIFQYYREEENGRGNFPPRFSGLQFPNYSSELNVNALELDDSALYLCASSLDQGVYEQYFGPGTRLTVT.